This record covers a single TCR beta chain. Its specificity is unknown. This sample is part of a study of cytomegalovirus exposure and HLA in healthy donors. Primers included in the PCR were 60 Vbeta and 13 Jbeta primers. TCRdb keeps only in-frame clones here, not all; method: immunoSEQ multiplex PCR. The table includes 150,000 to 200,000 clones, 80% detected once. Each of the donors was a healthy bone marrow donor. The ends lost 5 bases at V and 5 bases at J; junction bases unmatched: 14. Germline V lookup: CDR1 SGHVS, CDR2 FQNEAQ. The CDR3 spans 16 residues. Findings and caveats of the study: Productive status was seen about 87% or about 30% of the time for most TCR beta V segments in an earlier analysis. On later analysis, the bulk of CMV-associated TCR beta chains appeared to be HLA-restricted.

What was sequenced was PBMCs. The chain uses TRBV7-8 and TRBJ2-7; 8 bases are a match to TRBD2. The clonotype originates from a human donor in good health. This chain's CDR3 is CASSRFSSGGFNEQYF. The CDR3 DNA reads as TGTGCCAGCAGCCGATTTTCCAGCGGGGGCTTCAACGAGCAGTACTTC.